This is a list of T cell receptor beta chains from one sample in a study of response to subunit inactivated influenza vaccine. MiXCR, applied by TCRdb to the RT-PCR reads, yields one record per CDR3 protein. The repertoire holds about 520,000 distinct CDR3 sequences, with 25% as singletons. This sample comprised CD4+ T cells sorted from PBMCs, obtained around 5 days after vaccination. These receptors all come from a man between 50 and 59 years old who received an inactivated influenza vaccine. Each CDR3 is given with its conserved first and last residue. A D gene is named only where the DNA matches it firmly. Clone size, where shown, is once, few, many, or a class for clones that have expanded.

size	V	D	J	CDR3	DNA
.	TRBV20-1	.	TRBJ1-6	CSASTRSSYNSPLHF	TGCAGTGCTAGTACCAGAAGCTCCTATAATTCACCCCTCCACTTT
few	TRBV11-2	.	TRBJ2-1	CASSLLLTQGQGSSYNEQFF	TGTGCCAGCAGCCTACTACTTACGCAAGGTCAGGGGAGCTCCTACAATGAGCAGTTCTTC
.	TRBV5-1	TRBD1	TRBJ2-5	CASSRGDRVETQYF	TGCGCCAGCAGCCGGGGGGACAGGGTAGAGACCCAGTACTTC
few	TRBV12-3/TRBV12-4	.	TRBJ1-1	CASRPRVGTEAFF	TGTGCCAGCAGACCCAGGGTCGGCACTGAAGCTTTCTTT
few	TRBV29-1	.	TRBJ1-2	CSVPIRAGYTF	TGCAGCGTTCCCATCAGGGCTGGCTACACCTTC
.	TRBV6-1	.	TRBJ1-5	CASSEQVTSNQPQHF	TGTGCCAGCAGTGAACAGGTTACTAGCAATCAGCCCCAGCATTTT
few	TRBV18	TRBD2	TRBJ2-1	CASSPSVGTSFYNEQFF	TGTGCCAGCTCACCAAGTGTTGGGACTAGCTTCTACAATGAGCAGTTCTTC
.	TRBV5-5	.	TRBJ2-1	CASSLEGNWNEQFF	TGTGCCAGCAGCTTGGAGGGAAATTGGAATGAGCAGTTCTTC
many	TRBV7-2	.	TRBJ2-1	CASSLGTSGEQFF	TGTGCCAGCAGCTTAGGGACCTCAGGTGAGCAGTTCTTC
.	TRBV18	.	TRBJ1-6	CASSPRDEDSPLHF	TGTGCCAGCTCACCAAGGGACGAGGATTCACCCCTCCACTTT
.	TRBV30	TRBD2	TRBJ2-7	CAWRRGGGEQYF	TGTGCCTGGAGACGGGGGGGAGGCGAGCAGTACTTC
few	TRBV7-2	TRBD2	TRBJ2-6	CASSLARTSFSLSGANVLTF	TGTGCCAGCAGCTTAGCCCGGACTAGTTTTTCTCTCTCTGGGGCCAACGTCCTGACTTTC
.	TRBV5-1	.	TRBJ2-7	CASSSGDRGEQYF	TGCGCCAGCAGCTCGGGGGACCGCGGCGAGCAGTACTTC
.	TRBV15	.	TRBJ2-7	CATSRDLWDKSEQYF	TGTGCCACCAGCAGAGATCTCTGGGACAAGTCCGAGCAGTACTTC
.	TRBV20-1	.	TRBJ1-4	CSASKGVPNEKLFF	TGCAGTGCTAGTAAAGGAGTCCCAAATGAAAAACTGTTTTTT
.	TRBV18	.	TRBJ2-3	CASSPPLRGSDTQYF	TGTGCCAGCTCACCACCTCTACGGGGATCAGATACGCAGTATTTT
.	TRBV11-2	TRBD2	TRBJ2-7	CASSGLAGSAYEQYF	TGTGCCAGCAGCGGACTAGCGGGATCAGCCTACGAGCAGTACTTC
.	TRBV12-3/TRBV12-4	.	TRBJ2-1	CASSQVWDNEQFF	TGTGCCAGCAGCCAGGTTTGGGACAATGAGCAGTTCTTC
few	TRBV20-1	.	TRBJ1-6	CSARSDGARRTYNSPLHF	TGCAGTGCTAGATCAGACGGGGCCAGGAGAACTTATAATTCACCCCTCCACTTT
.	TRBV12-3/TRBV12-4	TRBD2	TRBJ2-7	CASSLEGGAGNEQYF	TGTGCCAGCAGTTTAGAGGGCGGAGCGGGGAACGAGCAGTACTTC
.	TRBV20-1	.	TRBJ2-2	CSARDLAGVNTGELFF	TGCAGTGCTAGAGATCTGGCAGGGGTGAACACCGGGGAGCTGTTTTTT
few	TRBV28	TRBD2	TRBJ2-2	CASLSGRATGELFF	TGTGCCAGCCTGAGCGGGAGGGCCACCGGGGAGCTGTTTTTT
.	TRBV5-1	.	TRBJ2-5	CASSLSVRETQYF	TGCGCCAGCAGCTTGTCAGTGCGAGAGACCCAGTACTTC
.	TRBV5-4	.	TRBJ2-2	CASSQASGDTGELFF	TGTGCCAGCAGCCAGGCGTCAGGGGACACCGGGGAGCTGTTTTTT